These 5 T cell receptor beta chains were all obtained from the same sample, sequenced in a study of T cell changes during pregnancy in multiple sclerosis. Assay: immunoSEQ multiplex PCR; the TCRdb copy retains only in-frame clones and omits some. The data contain roughly 29,000 clones, about 89% of them singletons. The sample was CD8+ T cells from peripheral blood mononuclear cells, taken after pregnancy. The receptors here all came from a female donor with multiple sclerosis, enrolled in a pregnancy study.

The rearrangement links TRBV5-6 to TRBJ2-7, with D possibly matching TRBD1 (6 bases). The CDR3 has 12 amino acids. V was cut by 2 bases and J by 6 bases, with 9 bases left in between. Germline V CDR1 and CDR2: SGHDT, YYEEEE. The DNA of the CDR3 is TGTGCCAGCAGCTTCACAGGGTTCGAGCAGTACTTC. As protein: CASSFTGFEQYF.

The chain employs TRBV7-9 and TRBJ2-3; 7 bases match TRBD2. This CDR3 region has 17 residues. CDR1 and CDR2 (germline): SEHNR, FQNEAQ (reference sequence). V gave up 5 bases and J gave up 1 base; unmatched junction bases: 12. The CDR3 DNA sequence: TGTGCCAGCAGCCATACCCTCCAGGGAGGGGGCACAGATACGCAGTATTTT. Translating gives CASSHTLQGGGTDTQYF.

The table lists this clone with a count of one. V usage is TRBV5-6 and J usage is TRBJ1-1; D gene uncertain. The CDR3 covers 12 residues. In germline, CDR1 is SGHDT, CDR2 YYEEEE. The V gene lost 4 bases and the J gene lost 1 base, with 5 bases spanning the gap. CDR3 nucleotides: TGTGCCAGCAGCCCAGGGAACACTGAAGCTTTCTTT. It encodes CASSPGNTEAFF.

The V call is TRBV15, the J call TRBJ1-4, with D tentatively TRBD1 (6 bases). CDR3 length: 16 amino acids. V lost 5 bases and J lost 0, with 13 bases in between. Per germline, CDR1 LNHNV and CDR2 YYDKDF (reference sequence). This CDR3 is CATSDGDTATNEKLFF. The CDR3 region has the DNA TGTGCCACCAGCGATGGGGACACAGCAACTAATGAAAAACTGTTTTTT. Full variable domain (missing parts from reference TRBV15 and TRBJ1-4): DAMVIQNPRYQVTQFGKPVTLSCSQTLNHNVMYWYQQKSSQAPKLLFHYYDKDFNNEADTPDNFQSRRPNTSFCFLDIRSPGLGDTAMYLCATSDGDTATNEKLFFGSGTQLSVL.

This clone has just a few counts. This chain uses TRBV4-3 with TRBJ1-3, with a possible D match to TRBD1 (6 bases). CDR1 and CDR2 from the germline V gene are LGHNA and YSLEER. CDR3 size: 17 residues. V lost 0 bases, J lost 4 bases, and 16 bases lay in between. DNA of the CDR3: TGCGCCAGCAGCCAAGATCGGGACATAAGCCTCGGAAACACCATATATTTT. Translation gives CASSQDRDISLGNTIYF.